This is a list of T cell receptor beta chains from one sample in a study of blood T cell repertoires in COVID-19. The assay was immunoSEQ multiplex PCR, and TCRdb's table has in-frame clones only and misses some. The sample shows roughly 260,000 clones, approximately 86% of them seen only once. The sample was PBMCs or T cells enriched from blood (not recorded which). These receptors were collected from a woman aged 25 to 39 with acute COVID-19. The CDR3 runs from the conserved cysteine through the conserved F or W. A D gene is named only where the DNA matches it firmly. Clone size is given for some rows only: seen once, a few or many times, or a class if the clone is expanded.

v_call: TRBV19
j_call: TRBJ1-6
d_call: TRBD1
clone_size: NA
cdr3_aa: CARMGTVQTYNSPLHF
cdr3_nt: TGTGCCAGAATGGGGACAGTGCAAACCTATAATTCACCCCTCCACTTT

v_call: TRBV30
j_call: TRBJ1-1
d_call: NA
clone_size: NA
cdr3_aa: CAWGRLGGNTEAFF
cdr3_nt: TGTGCCTGGGGCAGACTGGGGGGGAACACTGAAGCTTTCTTT

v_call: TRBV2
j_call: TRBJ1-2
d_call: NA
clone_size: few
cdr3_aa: CASKVRENYGYTF
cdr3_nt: TGTGCCAGCAAGGTCAGGGAAAACTATGGCTACACCTTC

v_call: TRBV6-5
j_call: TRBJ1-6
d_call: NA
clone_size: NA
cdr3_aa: CASSLDSYNSPLHF
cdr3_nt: TGTGCCAGCAGTTTGGACAGTTATAATTCACCCCTCCACTTT

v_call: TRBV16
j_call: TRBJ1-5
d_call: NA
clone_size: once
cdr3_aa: CASSRHSNQPQHF
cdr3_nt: TGTGCCAGCAGCCGACATAGCAATCAGCCCCAGCATTTT

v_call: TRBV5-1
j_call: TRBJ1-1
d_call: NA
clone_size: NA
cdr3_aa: CASSWLRDANTEAFF
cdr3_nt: TGCGCCAGCAGCTGGTTGCGGGATGCAAACACTGAAGCTTTCTTT

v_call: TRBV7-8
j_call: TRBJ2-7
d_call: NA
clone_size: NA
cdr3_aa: CASSLAVPSLEQYF
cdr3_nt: TGTGCCAGCAGCTTAGCGGTCCCTAGTCTCGAGCAGTACTTC

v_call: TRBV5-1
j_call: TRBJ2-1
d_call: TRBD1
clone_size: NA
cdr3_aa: CASSRDRDYNEQFF
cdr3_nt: TGCGCCAGCAGTCGGGACAGGGACTACAATGAGCAGTTCTTC

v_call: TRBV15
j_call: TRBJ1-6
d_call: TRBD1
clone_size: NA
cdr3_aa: CATSRGTGYGPPLHF
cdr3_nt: TGTGCCACCAGCAGGGGGACAGGGTACGGTCCACCCCTCCACTTT

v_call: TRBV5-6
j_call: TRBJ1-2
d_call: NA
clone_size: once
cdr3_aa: CASSLQGPYGYTF
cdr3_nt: TGTGCCAGCAGCTTGCAGGGCCCCTATGGCTACACCTTC

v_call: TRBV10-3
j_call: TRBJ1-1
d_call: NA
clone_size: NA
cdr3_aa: CAITTSHRITEAFF
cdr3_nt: TGTGCCATCACCACCTCACACCGAATCACTGAAGCTTTCTTT

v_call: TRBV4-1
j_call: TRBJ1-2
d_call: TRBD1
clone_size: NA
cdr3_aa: CASSPGQGRGYTF
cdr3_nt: TGCGCCAGCAGCCCCGGACAGGGACGTGGCTACACCTTC

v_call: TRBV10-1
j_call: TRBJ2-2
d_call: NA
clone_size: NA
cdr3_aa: CASSEEGLPTGELFF
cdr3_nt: TGCGCCAGCAGTGAGGAAGGACTACCGACCGGGGAGCTGTTTTTT

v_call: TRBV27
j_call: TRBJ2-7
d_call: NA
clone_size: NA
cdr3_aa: CASSLEATQTYEQYF
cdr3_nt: TGTGCCAGCAGTTTGGAGGCTACTCAAACCTACGAGCAGTACTTC

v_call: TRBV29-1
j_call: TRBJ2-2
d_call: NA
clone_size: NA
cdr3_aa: CSVLRGNTGELFF
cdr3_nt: TGCAGCGTCCTCAGGGGTAACACCGGGGAGCTGTTTTTT

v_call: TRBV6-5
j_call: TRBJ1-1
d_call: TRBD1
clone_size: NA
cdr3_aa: CASSQGQSTEAFF
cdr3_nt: TGTGCCAGCAGTCAGGGACAGTCCACTGAAGCTTTCTTT

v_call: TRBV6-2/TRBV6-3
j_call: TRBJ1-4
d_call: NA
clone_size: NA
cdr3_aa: CASSQNYRTTNEKLFF
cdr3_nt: TGTGCCAGCAGTCAAAACTACAGGACCACTAATGAAAAACTGTTTTTT

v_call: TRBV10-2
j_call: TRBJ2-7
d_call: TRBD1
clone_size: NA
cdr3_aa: CASSEIWTGTYEQYF
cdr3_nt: TGCGCCAGCAGTGAGATCTGGACAGGTACCTACGAGCAGTACTTC

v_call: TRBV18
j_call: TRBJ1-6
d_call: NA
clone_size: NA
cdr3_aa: CASSLRSLDSPLHF
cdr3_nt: TGTGCCAGCTCACTGCGGTCTTTGGATTCACCCCTCCACTTT

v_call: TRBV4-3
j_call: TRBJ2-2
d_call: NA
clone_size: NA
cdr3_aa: CASSQDSMSDYTGELFF
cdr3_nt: TGCGCCAGCAGCCAAGACTCTATGAGCGATTACACCGGGGAGCTGTTTTTT

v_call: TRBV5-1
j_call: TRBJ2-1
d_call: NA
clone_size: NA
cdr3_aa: CASFLRAGDYNEQFF
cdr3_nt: TGCGCCAGCTTTCTCCGGGCAGGGGATTACAATGAGCAGTTCTTC

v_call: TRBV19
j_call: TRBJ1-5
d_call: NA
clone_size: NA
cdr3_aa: CASSRKTGRLYSNQPQHF
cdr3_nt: TGTGCCAGTAGTAGAAAGACAGGCCGACTCTATAGCAATCAGCCCCAGCATTTT

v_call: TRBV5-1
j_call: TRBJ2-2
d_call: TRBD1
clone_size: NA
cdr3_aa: CASSHLDQGAVGELFF
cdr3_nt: TGCGCCAGCAGCCATTTAGACCAGGGGGCGGTCGGGGAGCTGTTTTTT

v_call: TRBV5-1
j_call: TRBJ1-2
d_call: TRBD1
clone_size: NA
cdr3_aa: CASSSRQGYYGYTF
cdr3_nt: TGCGCCAGCAGCTCCAGACAGGGGTACTATGGCTACACCTTC

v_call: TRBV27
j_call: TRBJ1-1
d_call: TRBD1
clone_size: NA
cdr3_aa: CASSLGTGGPGTEAFF
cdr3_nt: TGTGCCAGCAGTTTAGGGACAGGGGGTCCGGGCACTGAAGCTTTCTTT

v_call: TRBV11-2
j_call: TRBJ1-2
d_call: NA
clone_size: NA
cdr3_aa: CASRGLRGRPYGYTF
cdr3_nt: TGTGCCAGCAGGGGACTGCGGGGGCGCCCCTATGGCTACACCTTC

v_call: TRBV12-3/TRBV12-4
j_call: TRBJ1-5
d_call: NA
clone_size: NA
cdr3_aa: CASSHSNQPQHF
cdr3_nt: TGTGCCAGCAGTCATAGCAATCAGCCCCAGCATTTT

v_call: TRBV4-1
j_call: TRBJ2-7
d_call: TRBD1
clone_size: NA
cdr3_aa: CASSHHGDRGSYEQYF
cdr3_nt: TGCGCCAGCAGCCACCATGGGGACAGGGGATCCTACGAGCAGTACTTC

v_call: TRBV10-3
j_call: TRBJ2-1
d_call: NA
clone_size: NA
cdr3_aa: CAINKAGPTPSSYNEQFF
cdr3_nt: TGTGCCATCAACAAGGCGGGCCCTACCCCTAGCTCCTACAATGAGCAGTTCTTC

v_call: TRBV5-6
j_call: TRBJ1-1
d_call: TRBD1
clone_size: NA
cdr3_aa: CASWMGTARRGGSEAFF
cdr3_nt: TGTGCCAGCTGGATGGGGACAGCCCGGAGGGGAGGTTCCGAAGCTTTCTTT

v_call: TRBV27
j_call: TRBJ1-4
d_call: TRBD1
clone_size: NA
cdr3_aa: CASSISQGAGEKLFF
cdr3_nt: TGTGCCAGCAGTATCTCACAGGGGGCGGGTGAAAAACTGTTTTTT

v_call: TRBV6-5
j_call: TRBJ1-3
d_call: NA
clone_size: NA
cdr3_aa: CASSLATGNTIYF
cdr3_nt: TGTGCCAGCAGTTTAGCCACTGGAAACACCATATATTTT

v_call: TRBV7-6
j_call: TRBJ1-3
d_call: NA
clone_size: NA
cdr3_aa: CARAVGGNSGNTIYF
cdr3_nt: TGTGCCAGAGCTGTAGGGGGAAACTCTGGAAACACCATATATTTT

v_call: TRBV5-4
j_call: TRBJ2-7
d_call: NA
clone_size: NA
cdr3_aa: CASSFDPGTDYEQYF
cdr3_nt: TGTGCCAGCAGCTTTGATCCGGGTACCGACTACGAGCAGTACTTC

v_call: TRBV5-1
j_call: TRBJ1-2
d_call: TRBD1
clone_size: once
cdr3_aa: CASSPSRGQGASGYTF
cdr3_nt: TGCGCCAGCAGCCCGTCCCGCGGACAGGGGGCAAGTGGCTACACCTTC

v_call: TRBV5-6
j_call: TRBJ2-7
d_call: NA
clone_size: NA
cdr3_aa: CASSSDRTSYEQYF
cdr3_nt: TGTGCCAGCAGCTCGGACAGAACTTCCTACGAGCAGTACTTC

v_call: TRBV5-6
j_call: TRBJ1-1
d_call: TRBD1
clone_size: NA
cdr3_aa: CASSLGDRVATEAFF
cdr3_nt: TGTGCCAGCAGCTTGGGGGACAGGGTGGCCACTGAAGCTTTCTTT

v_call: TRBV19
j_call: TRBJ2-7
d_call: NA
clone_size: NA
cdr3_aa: CASSIAGRTSYEQYF
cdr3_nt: TGTGCCAGTAGTATCGCGGGGCGAACCTCCTACGAGCAGTACTTC

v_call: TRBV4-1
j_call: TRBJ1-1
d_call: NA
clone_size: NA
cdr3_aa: CASSQVRYQGTEAFF
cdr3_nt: TGCGCCAGCAGCCAAGTGAGGTACCAAGGCACTGAAGCTTTCTTT

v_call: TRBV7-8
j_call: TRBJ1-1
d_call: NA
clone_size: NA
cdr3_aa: CASSLDRSWNTEAFF
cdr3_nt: TGTGCCAGCAGCTTAGATAGATCCTGGAACACTGAAGCTTTCTTT

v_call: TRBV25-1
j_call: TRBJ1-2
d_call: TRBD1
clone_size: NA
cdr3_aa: CASRPPLGQGGGYTF
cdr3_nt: TGTGCCAGCAGACCTCCTTTGGGACAGGGGGGTGGCTACACCTTC

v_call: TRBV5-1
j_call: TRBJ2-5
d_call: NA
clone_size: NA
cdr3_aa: CASSLVGGSYQETQYF
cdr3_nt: TGCGCCAGCAGCTTGGTTGGGGGGTCCTACCAAGAGACCCAGTACTTC

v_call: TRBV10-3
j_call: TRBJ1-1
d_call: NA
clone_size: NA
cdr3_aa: CAISRGRENTEAFF
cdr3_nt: TGTGCCATCAGTAGGGGGAGAGAGAACACTGAAGCTTTCTTT

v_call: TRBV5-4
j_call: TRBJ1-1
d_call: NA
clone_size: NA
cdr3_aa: CASSFGTTGLNTEAFF
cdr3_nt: TGTGCCAGCAGCTTTGGGACTACAGGGCTTAACACTGAAGCTTTCTTT

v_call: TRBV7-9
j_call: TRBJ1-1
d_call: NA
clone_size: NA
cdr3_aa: CASSLGLTEAFF
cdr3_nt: TGTGCCAGCAGCTTAGGGCTGACTGAAGCTTTCTTT

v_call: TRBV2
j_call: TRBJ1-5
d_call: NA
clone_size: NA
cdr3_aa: CASRHRVLGNQPQHF
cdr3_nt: TGTGCCAGCCGCCACAGGGTTCTGGGCAATCAGCCCCAGCATTTT

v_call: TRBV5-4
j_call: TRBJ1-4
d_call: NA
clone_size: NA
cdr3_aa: CASSRGDEKLFF
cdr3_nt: TGTGCCAGCAGCCGCGGGGATGAAAAACTGTTTTTT

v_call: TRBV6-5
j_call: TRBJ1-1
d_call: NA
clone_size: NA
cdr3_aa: CASRGQRMNTEAFF
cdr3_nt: TGTGCCAGCAGAGGACAGCGAATGAACACTGAAGCTTTCTTT

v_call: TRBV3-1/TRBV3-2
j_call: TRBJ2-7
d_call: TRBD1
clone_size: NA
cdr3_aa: CASSRYRDRGYEQYF
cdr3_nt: TGTGCCAGCAGCCGGTACCGGGACAGGGGCTACGAGCAGTACTTC

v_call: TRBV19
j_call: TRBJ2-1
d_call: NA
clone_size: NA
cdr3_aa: CASSRQAQNEQFF
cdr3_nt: TGTGCCAGTAGTCGACAGGCCCAAAATGAGCAGTTCTTC

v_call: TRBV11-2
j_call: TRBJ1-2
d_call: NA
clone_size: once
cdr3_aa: CASSSDTFYGYTF
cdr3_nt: TGTGCCAGCAGCTCCGATACATTCTATGGCTACACCTTC

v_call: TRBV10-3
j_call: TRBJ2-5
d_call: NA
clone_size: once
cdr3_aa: CAISHPRASENQETQYF
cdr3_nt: TGTGCCATCAGCCACCCCCGGGCTAGCGAAAACCAAGAGACCCAGTACTTC

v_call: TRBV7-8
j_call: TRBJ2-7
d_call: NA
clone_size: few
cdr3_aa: CASSFPQASPSEQYF
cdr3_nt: TGTGCCAGCAGCTTCCCACAGGCGTCCCCATCCGAGCAGTACTTC

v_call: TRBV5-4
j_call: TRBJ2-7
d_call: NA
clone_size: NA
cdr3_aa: CASRTSGAPYEQYF
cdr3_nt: TGTGCCAGCAGGACTTCAGGGGCCCCCTACGAGCAGTACTTC

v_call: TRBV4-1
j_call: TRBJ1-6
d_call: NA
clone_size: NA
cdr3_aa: CASSQETGTLNNSPLHF
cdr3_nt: TGCGCCAGCAGCCAAGAGACAGGCACCTTAAATAATTCACCCCTCCACTTT

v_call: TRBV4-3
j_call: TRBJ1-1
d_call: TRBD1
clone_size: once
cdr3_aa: CASSPDTGGGTEAFF
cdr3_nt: TGCGCCAGCAGCCCCGACACAGGGGGTGGCACTGAAGCTTTCTTT

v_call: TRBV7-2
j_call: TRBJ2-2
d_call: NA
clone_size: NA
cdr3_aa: CASSFRQSNTGELFF
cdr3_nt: TGTGCCAGCAGCTTTAGACAGTCGAACACCGGGGAGCTGTTTTTT

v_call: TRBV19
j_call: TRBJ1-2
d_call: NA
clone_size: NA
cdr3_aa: CASGGYTF
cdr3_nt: TGTGCCAGCGGGGGCTACACCTTC

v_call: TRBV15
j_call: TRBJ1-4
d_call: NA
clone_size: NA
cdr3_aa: CATSRAGTWDEKLFF
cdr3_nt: TGTGCCACCAGCAGAGCGGGGACATGGGATGAAAAACTGTTTTTT

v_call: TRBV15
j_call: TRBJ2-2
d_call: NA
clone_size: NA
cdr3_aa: CATSRDYLRAGELFF
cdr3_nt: TGTGCCACCAGCAGAGACTACCTCAGGGCCGGGGAGCTGTTTTTT